The 16 T cell receptor beta chains listed next were all sequenced from one sample in a study of human T cells and chemical hapten exposure. One entry per CDR3 protein results from TCRdb running MiXCR on the RACE reads. The sample lists fewer than 150,000 distinct CDR3 sequences; roughly 14% were seen once. Stated time point: pre-sensitization, week 0. The treatment here: therapeutic diphenylcyclopropenone sensitization with weekly scalp DPC. Sequenced here: whole blood, sampled in connection with sensitization to the hapten diphenylcyclopropenone (DPC). The source of these receptors is a woman younger than 35 with alopecia areata. Some clones in this sample may be carry-over from other donors' samples.

This clonotype appeared a few times. The J gene is TRBJ2-5, the V gene TRBV5-1; a weak D match, TRBD1 (6 bases). The CDR3 covers 15 residues. Germline V lookup: CDR1 SGHRS, CDR2 YFSETQ. With 3 bases removed from V and 0 bases from J, the gap between germline ends came to 12 bases. The CDR3 nucleotides are TGCGCCAGCAGCTCAGGACAGAAGTACCAAGAGACCCAGTACTTC. As protein: CASSSGQKYQETQYF. Full variable domain (remainder filled in from reference TRBV5-1 and TRBJ2-5): KAGVTQTPRYLIKTRGQQVTLSCSPISGHRSVSWYQQTPGQGLQFLFEYFSETQRNKGNFPGRFSGRQFSNSRSEMNVSTLELGDSALYLCASSSGQKYQETQYFGPGTRLLVL.

Only one count was recorded for this clonotype. V gene TRBV20-1 combines with J gene TRBJ1-4; 8 bases match TRBD1. V lost 5 bases to trimming and J lost 4 bases; unmatched junction nucleotides: 3. The CDR3 consists of 13 residues. The germline V gene has CDR1 DFQATT and CDR2 SNEGSKA (reference sequence). The DNA of the CDR3 is TGCAGTGCTGTACAGGGGGTTAATGAAAAACTGTTTTTT. Encoded protein: CSAVQGVNEKLFF.

The chain carries TRBV29-1 and TRBJ2-2, with 7 bases identical to TRBD1. Germline loops: CDR1 SQVTM, CDR2 ANQGSEA. CDR3 length: 15 residues. The junction had 8 bases not matched to a gene; V was cut back by 7 bases and J by 0 bases. CDR3 loop: CSGRVGTANTGELFF. As DNA, the CDR3 is TGCAGCGGTCGTGTAGGGACAGCGAACACCGGGGAGCTGTTTTTT.

Comment on this clonotype: It may be a read error: a sequence one base away is much more abundant. The V and J genes are TRBV6-2 or TRBV6-3 and TRBJ1-2; D is perhaps TRBD1 (5 bases). This CDR3 is 14 amino acids long. Germline V gene sequence: CDR1 MNHEY, CDR2 SVGEGT. The V and J ends lost 6 bases and 8 bases respectively, with 19 bases between them. The CDR3 loop is CASRGEQREIGYTF. In DNA, the CDR3 is TGTGCCAGCAGGGGGGAACAGCGGGAGATCGGCTACACCTTC.

This clonotype was found many times. The chain links TRBV7-6 to TRBJ1-3; 8 positions agree with TRBD1. This CDR3 comprises 17 residues. V lost 1 base to trimming and J lost 4 bases; unmatched junction nucleotides: 9. CDR1 is SGHVS, CDR2 FNYEAQ, per germline. CDR3 in amino acids: CASSLGSWTGMGNTIYF. The CDR3 DNA follows: TGTGCCAGCAGCTTAGGGAGTTGGACAGGGATGGGAAACACCATATATTTT. Using reference TRBV7-6 and TRBJ1-3 for the parts outside the CDR3, the full variable domain is GAGVSQSPRYKVTKRGQDVALRCDPISGHVSLYWYRQALGQGPEFLTYFNYEAQQDKSGLPNDRFSAERPEGSISTLTIQRTEQRDSAMYRCASSLGSWTGMGNTIYFGEGSWLTVV.

This clonotype showed up just a few times. The V and J genes are TRBV18 and TRBJ1-4; 8 positions match TRBD1. Trimming cost V 5 bases and J 6 bases; bases outside gene matches: 8. Germline V gene sequence: CDR1 KGHSH, CDR2 LQKENI. The CDR3 extends over 15 amino acids. The CDR3 sequence: CASSTQGANYEKLFF. CDR3 nucleotides: TGTGCCAGCTCAACTCAGGGGGCGAATTATGAAAAACTGTTTTTT.

This clonotype has only a few counts. This CDR3 reads CASTLGQIQYF. Here the CDR3 DNA reads TGTGCCAGCACCCTAGGACAGATTCAGTACTTC. The chain recombines TRBV27 with TRBJ2-4; tentative D call: TRBD1 (6 bases). The CDR3 length is 11 residues. The V end was cut by 7 bases, the J end by 10 bases, with 11 bases between. Per germline, CDR1 MNHEY and CDR2 SMNVEV (reference sequence).

This clonotype was observed a few times. The chain links TRBV7-8 to TRBJ1-2, with D tentatively TRBD1 (5 bases). Trimming pared 4 bases from V and 3 bases from J, leaving 15 bases between. Germline lookup yields CDR1 SGHVS and CDR2 FQNEAQ. This CDR3 region has 15 residues. CDR3 nucleotides: TGTGCCAGCAGCTGGGCCGGGGGACTCCACTATGGCTACACCTTC. Its translation: CASSWAGGLHYGYTF.

This clonotype was counted many times. The chain uses TRBV28 and TRBJ1-5; 9 bases map to TRBD1. The CDR3 has 17 residues. Germline V gene lookup returns CDR1 MDHEN and CDR2 SYDVKM. J lost 0 bases, V lost 6 bases, and 9 bases had no gene match. In nucleotides, the CDR3 is TGTGCCAGCAGCCCGGGACAGGGCCTATATAGCAATCAGCCCCAGCATTTT. Amino acid sequence: CASSPGQGLYSNQPQHF.

The CDR3: CASSTPASGANVLTF. CDR3 nucleotide sequence: TGCGCCAGCAGCACTCCAGCCTCTGGGGCCAACGTCCTGACTTTC. The chain has TRBV5-1 and TRBJ2-6; D not certain. V lost 4 bases, J lost 0 bases, and 8 bases lay in between. The germline gives CDR1 SGHRS, CDR2 YFSETQ. The CDR3 loop spans 15 amino acids.

This clonotype appeared many times. The gene calls are TRBV3-1 and TRBJ2-7; TRBD1 matches 8 bases. V lost 1 base to trimming and J lost 5 bases; unmatched junction nucleotides: 7. The CDR3 is 15 amino acids. The germline CDR1 and CDR2 sequences are LGHDT and YNNKEL (reference sequence). The CDR3 loop is CASSQADRAGDEQYF. The CDR3 nucleotides read TGTGCCAGCAGCCAAGCGGACAGGGCTGGAGACGAGCAGTACTTC.

This clonotype was seen a handful of times. The J gene is TRBJ2-1, the V gene TRBV7-2, with D possibly called TRBD1 or TRBD2 (5 bases each). The CDR3 has 15 residues. Germline lookup yields CDR1 SGHTA and CDR2 FQGNSA. V was shortened by 0 bases and J by 7 bases, with 13 bases between the two germline ends. The CDR3 loop reads CASSLAGVWVNEQFF. The CDR3 nucleotides read TGTGCCAGCAGCTTAGCGGGGGTTTGGGTGAATGAGCAGTTCTTC.

In its sample, this clonotype was seen a few times. The genes are TRBV4-3 and TRBJ1-1; possibly TRBD1 for D (5 bases). Trimming cost V 1 base and J 0 bases, with 9 bases left between them. Germline values: CDR1 LGHNA, CDR2 YSLEER. The CDR3 contains 15 residues. The CDR3 DNA sequence: TGCGCCAGCAGCCAAGGGGGGAGAATGAACACTGAAGCTTTCTTT. It yields the protein CASSQGGRMNTEAFF.

V gene TRBV25-1 combines with J gene TRBJ2-7, with unresolved D. This CDR3 region has 14 residues. The V gene lost 4 bases and the J gene lost 2 bases, with 12 bases spanning the gap. CDR1 MGHDK and CDR2 SYGVNS come from the germline V gene. The CDR3: CASSASQSPYEQYF. CDR3 coding DNA: TGTGCCAGCAGTGCGAGTCAGTCCCCCTACGAGCAGTACTTC.

At least ten counts were recorded for this clonotype. This sequence joins TRBV7-6 and TRBJ1-2, with unresolved D. V was trimmed by 2 bases and J by 4 bases, leaving 8 bases between them. Germline V gene data show CDR1 as SGHVS and CDR2 as FNYEAQ. CDR3 size: 13 residues. The CDR3 region is CASSLTRSYGYTF. CDR3 DNA sequence: TGTGCCAGCAGCTTAACCAGGTCCTATGGCTACACCTTC.

There are many counts of this clonotype. The CDR3 here is CASRVTGPTKQTQYF. For the CDR3, the DNA is TGTGCCAGCAGAGTTACGGGACCTACTAAACAGACCCAGTACTTC. The chain employs TRBV2 and TRBJ2-5; D is perhaps TRBD1 or TRBD2 (5 bases each). The length of the CDR3 is 15 residues. Germline V gives CDR1 SNHLY, CDR2 FYNNEI. The ends were cut back, 6 bases at V and 6 bases at J, with 20 bases in the middle.